The present T cell receptor (beta chain) was sequenced within a study of vaccination and CD4 T cells after COVID-19. About the study: The study drew post-COVID samples a median about 95 days after diagnosis (range 35 to 161). Collection of post-vaccine samples followed dose two by a median approximately 68 days, spanning a range of 14 to 241.

Sample treatment: approximately nine-day PBMC culture with coronavirus spike peptide pools or control peptides (ViraFEST assay). V shed 3 bases and J 7 bases; nucleotides not matched to a gene: 12. Germline V gives CDR1 LNHDA, CDR2 SQIVND (reference sequence). The CDR3 is made up of 16 amino acids. This clonotype was recorded a few times. Its target is unknown. Cultured CD4+ T-cell DNA underwent Oncomine TCR Beta short-read sequencing. Genomic DNA was extracted from cultured CD4+ T cells. From the PCR reads, TCRdb called clonotypes with MiXCR, one entry per CDR3 protein. The data hold tens of thousands of distinct CDR3 sequences, with approximately 45% observed a single time.

The genes are TRBV19 and TRBJ1-5, with TRBD1 identical over 7 bases. Material: CD4+ T cells from blood, cultured in vitro, obtained after SARS-CoV-2 vaccination. The receptor's source is a human donor who had recovered from COVID-19. The chain's CDR3 is CASSIRATGQTQPQHF. The DNA of the CDR3 is TGTGCCAGTAGTATCAGAGCGACAGGGCAGACACAGCCCCAGCATTTT.